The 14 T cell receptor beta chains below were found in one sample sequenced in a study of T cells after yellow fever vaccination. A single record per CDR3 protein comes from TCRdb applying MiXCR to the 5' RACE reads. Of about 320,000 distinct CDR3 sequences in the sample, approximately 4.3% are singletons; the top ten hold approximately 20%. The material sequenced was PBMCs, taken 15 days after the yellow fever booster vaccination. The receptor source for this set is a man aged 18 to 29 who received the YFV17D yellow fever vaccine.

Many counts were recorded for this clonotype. CDR3 DNA sequence: TGTGCCAGCAGTGAAAAAGCGGGGGGGTACAATGAGCAGTTCTTC. Its protein is CASSEKAGGYNEQFF. This chain connects TRBV6-4 to TRBJ2-1; 10 nucleotides agree with TRBD2. The CDR3 contains 15 residues. Germline CDR1 reads MRHNA; CDR2 reads SNTAGT. Losses at the gene ends were 3 bases for V and 4 bases for J; bases not matched to a gene: 3.

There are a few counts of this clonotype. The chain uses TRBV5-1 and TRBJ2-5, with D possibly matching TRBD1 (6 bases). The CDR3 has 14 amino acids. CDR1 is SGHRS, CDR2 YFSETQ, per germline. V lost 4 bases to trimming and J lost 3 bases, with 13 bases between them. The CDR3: CASSPGTPKETQYF. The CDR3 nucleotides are TGCGCCAGCAGCCCCGGGACACCCAAAGAGACCCAGTACTTC. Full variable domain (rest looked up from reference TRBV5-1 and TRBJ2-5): KAGVTQTPRYLIKTRGQQVTLSCSPISGHRSVSWYQQTPGQGLQFLFEYFSETQRNKGNFPGRFSGRQFSNSRSEMNVSTLELGDSALYLCASSPGTPKETQYFGPGTRLLVL.

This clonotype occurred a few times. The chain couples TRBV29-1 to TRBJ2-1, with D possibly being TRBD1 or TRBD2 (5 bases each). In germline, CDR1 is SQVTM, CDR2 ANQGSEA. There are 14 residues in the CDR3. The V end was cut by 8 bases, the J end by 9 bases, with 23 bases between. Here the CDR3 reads CSTSGTIFLGEQFF. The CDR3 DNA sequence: TGCAGCACGTCCGGGACGATCTTTCTGGGTGAGCAGTTCTTC.

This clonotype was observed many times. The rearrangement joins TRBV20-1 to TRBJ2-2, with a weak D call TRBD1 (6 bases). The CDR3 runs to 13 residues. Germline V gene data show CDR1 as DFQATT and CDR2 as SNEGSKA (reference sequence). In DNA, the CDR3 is TGCTCAAGTCAGGGGACGAACACCGGGGAGCTGTTTTTT. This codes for CSSQGTNTGELFF.

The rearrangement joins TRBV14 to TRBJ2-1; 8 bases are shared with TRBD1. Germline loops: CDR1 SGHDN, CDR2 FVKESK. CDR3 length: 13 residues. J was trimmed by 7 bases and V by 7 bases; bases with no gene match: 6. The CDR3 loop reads CASIMDRVNEQFF. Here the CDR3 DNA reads TGTGCCAGCATAATGGACAGGGTAAATGAGCAGTTCTTC.

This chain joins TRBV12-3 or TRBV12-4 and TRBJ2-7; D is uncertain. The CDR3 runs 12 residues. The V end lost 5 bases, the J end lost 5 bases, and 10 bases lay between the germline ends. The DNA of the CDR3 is TGTGCCAGCAGTCTCTACACCCACGAGCAGTACTTC. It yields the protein CASSLYTHEQYF.

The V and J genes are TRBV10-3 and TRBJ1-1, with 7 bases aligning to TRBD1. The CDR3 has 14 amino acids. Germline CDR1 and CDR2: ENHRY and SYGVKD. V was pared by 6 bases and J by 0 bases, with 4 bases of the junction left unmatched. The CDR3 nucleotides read TGTGCCATCAGGGCGGGACAGATGAACACTGAAGCTTTCTTT. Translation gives CAIRAGQMNTEAFF.

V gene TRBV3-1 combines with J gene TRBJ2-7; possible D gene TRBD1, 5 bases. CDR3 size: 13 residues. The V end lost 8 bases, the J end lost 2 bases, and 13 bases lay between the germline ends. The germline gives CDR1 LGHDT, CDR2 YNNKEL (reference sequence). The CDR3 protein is CASLRQGTYEQYF. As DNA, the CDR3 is TGTGCCAGCCTCAGGCAGGGAACCTACGAGCAGTACTTC.

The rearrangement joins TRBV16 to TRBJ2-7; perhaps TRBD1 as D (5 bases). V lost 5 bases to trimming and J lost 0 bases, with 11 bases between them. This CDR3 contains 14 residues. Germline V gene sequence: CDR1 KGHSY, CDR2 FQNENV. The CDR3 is CASSSSQGSYEQYF. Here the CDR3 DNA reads TGTGCCAGCAGCAGCTCTCAGGGCTCCTACGAGCAGTACTTC.

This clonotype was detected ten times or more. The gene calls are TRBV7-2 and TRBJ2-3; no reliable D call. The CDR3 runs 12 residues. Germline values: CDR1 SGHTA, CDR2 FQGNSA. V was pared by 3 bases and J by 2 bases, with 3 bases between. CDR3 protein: CASSFHTDTQYF. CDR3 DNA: TGTGCCAGCAGCTTCCACACAGATACGCAGTATTTT.

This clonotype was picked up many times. The DNA for the CDR3 is TGTGCCAGCAGCGCCTTCCTCTGGGGGGAGGTGAACACTGAAGCTTTCTTT. Its protein is CASSAFLWGEVNTEAFF. This chain joins TRBV9 and TRBJ1-1; TRBD1 might be the D (5 bases). This CDR3 spans 17 amino acids. The V gene's germline CDR1 is SGDLS and CDR2 YYNGEE. V was shortened by 3 bases and J by 0 bases, with 18 bases between the two germline ends.

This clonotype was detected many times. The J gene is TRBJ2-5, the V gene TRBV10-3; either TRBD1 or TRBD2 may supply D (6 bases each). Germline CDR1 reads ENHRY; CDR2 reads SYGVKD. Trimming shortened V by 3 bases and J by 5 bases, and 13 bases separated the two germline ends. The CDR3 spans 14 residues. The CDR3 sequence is CAISDGGLVETQYF. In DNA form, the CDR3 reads TGTGCCATCAGTGACGGGGGCCTGGTTGAGACCCAGTACTTC.

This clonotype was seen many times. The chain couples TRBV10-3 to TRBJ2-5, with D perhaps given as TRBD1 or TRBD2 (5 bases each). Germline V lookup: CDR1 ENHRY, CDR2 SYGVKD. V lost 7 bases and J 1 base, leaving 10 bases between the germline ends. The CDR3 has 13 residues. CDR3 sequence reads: CAIKGTAQETQYF. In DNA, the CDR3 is TGTGCCATCAAGGGGACGGCCCAAGAGACCCAGTACTTC.

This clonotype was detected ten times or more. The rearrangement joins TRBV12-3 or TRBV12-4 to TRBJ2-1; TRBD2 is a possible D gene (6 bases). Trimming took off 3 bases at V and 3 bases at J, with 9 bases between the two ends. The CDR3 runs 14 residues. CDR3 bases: TGTGCCAGCAGTTTCCTAGCGAACTACAATGAGCAGTTCTTC. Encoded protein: CASSFLANYNEQFF.